One sample yielded the 10 T cell receptor beta chains listed below, sequenced in a study of blood T cell repertoires in COVID-19. The table came from immunoSEQ multiplex PCR; TCRdb's copy has only in-frame clones and leaves some out. This repertoire shows fewer than 90,000 clones, around 87% found once; its top ten account for around 3.9%. Sequenced input: peripheral blood. These receptors were collected from a man in his 70s with active COVID-19.

V is TRBV30 and J is TRBJ2-1, with D tentatively TRBD1 (5 bases). Germline CDR1 and CDR2: GTSNPN and SVGIG (reference sequence). This CDR3 has 15 residues. Deletions cut 3 bases from V and 9 bases from J, with 21 bases between. The CDR3 DNA sequence: TGTGCCTGGAGCCCCCCGGAAGGGGTGGAAGGTGAGCAGTTCTTC. The encoded protein is CAWSPPEGVEGEQFF. Full variable domain (missing parts from reference TRBV30 and TRBJ2-1): SQTIHQWPATLVQPVGSPLSLECTVEGTSNPNLYWYRQAAGRGLQLLFYSVGIGQISSEVPQNLSASRPQDRQFILSSKKLLLSDSGFYLCAWSPPEGVEGEQFFGPGTRLTVL.

V usage is TRBV5-4 and J usage is TRBJ2-1; D is possibly TRBD1 (6 bases). In germline, CDR1 is SGHNT, CDR2 YYREEE (reference sequence). The CDR3 is 13 residues long. Trimming pared 1 base from V and 10 bases from J, leaving 12 bases between. The CDR3 DNA sequence: TGTGCCAGCAGCTTGCCGGTAGGGGGAGAGCAGTTCTTC. It specifies CASSLPVGGEQFF.

This rearrangement joins TRBV9 to TRBJ1-1; a weak D match, TRBD1 (5 bases). The germline V and J ends were trimmed by 0 bases and 4 bases, with 10 bases remaining between them. Germline V CDR1 and CDR2: SGDLS, YYNGEE. The CDR3 runs 14 residues. The CDR3 loop reads CASSVAQGVTEAFF. CDR3 sequence (DNA): TGTGCCAGCAGCGTAGCGCAGGGTGTCACTGAAGCTTTCTTT.

The V call is TRBV10-3, the J call TRBJ1-6; tentatively, D is TRBD1 (5 bases). The germline CDR1 and CDR2 sequences are ENHRY and SYGVKD. The CDR3 totals 13 residues. The V gene lost 4 bases and the J gene lost 6 bases, with 7 bases spanning the gap. In DNA form, the CDR3 reads TGTGCCATCAGTGTCGGGGGTAATTCACCCCTCCACTTT. Encoded protein: CAISVGGNSPLHF.

The rearrangement uses TRBV4-2 and TRBJ2-3; 11 nucleotides agree with TRBD2. CDR3 length: 17 residues. The V gene end was trimmed by 0 bases and the J gene end by 4 bases; junction bases not matched to a gene: 6. CDR1 LGHNA and CDR2 YNFKEQ come from the germline V gene. CDR3 loop: CASSQEGLAGGADTQYF. The CDR3 nucleotides are TGTGCCAGCAGCCAAGAGGGGCTAGCGGGAGGCGCAGATACGCAGTATTTT.

In its sample, this clone is medium-sized. The J gene is TRBJ2-7, the V gene TRBV6-6, with 9 nucleotides matching TRBD1. Losses at the gene ends were 6 bases for V and 0 bases for J; bases not matched to a gene: 6. Looked up from germline, CDR1 is MNHNY and CDR2 is SVGAGI (reference sequence). The CDR3 runs to 15 residues. CDR3 in amino acids: CASSKGTGPSYEQYF. Here the CDR3 DNA reads TGTGCCAGCAGCAAAGGGACAGGGCCCTCCTACGAGCAGTACTTC.

This chain links TRBV5-4 with TRBJ2-5; 11 nucleotides agree with TRBD1. CDR3 length: 14 amino acids. V shed 1 base and J 5 bases; nucleotides not matched to a gene: 1. Germline V lookup: CDR1 SGHNT, CDR2 YYREEE (reference sequence). The CDR3 DNA reads as TGTGCCAGCAGCTTGTGGGACAGGGGGGAGACCCAGTACTTC. Protein: CASSLWDRGETQYF.

The rearrangement joins TRBV3-1 (or the pseudogene TRBV3-2) to TRBJ2-7; D may be TRBD2 (5 bases). Germline loops: CDR1 LGHDT, CDR2 YNNKEL (reference sequence). V was cut by 0 bases and J by 7 bases, with 16 bases left in between. This CDR3 comprises 15 residues. The CDR3 nucleotides are TGTGCCAGCAGCCAAGATTCTGGGCTAGCCGCGGAGCAGTACTTC. This encodes CASSQDSGLAAEQYF.

The rearrangement uses TRBV11-3 and TRBJ1-1; D remains unclear. CDR3 length equals 13 residues. Looked up from germline, CDR1 is SGHNT and CDR2 is YENEEA. V dropped 5 bases and J dropped 1 base, with 8 bases sitting between them. The CDR3 DNA sequence: TGTGCCAGCAGCGGCCGGGAGAACACTGAAGCTTTCTTT. Encoded protein: CASSGRENTEAFF.

This sequence joins TRBV6-1 and TRBJ2-1, with 7 bases identical to TRBD2. Looked up from germline, CDR1 is MNHNS and CDR2 is SASEGT. The CDR3 has 16 amino acids. J gave up 4 bases and V 4 bases, and 10 bases lay outside the gene matches. CDR3 sequence (DNA): TGTGCCAGCAGTGCCCAGGGAGCGGGGAGGTACAATGAGCAGTTCTTC. As protein: CASSAQGAGRYNEQFF.